What follows are 3 T cell receptor beta chains derived from one specimen sequenced in a study of cytomegalovirus exposure and HLA in healthy donors (dated by TCRdb to 2015 to 2018). The library was built by means of the immunoSEQ multiplex PCR assay. For the multiplex PCR, a mixture combining 60 forward primers for TCR Vbeta segments and 13 reverse primers for TCR Jbeta segments was used. Here the immuneACCESS table is served through TCRdb, limited to in-frame sequences with V and J called. Missing clones are a known gap in these copies; in checked studies unresolved V genes cover under half, and the rest lacks a known reason. Within this sample are roughly 150,000 clones, with 68% of them counted one time only. Of the sample, less than 11% falls within the top ten clones. Sequenced input: PBMCs. These receptors were collected from a man between 25 and 39 years old in good health and CMV-seropositive.

CDR3 DNA sequence: TGCGCCAGCAGAAGGGGAGGGAACACTGAAGCTTTCTTT. This sequence encodes CASRRGGNTEAFF. This chain connects TRBV10-2 to TRBJ1-1; D perhaps matches TRBD1 (5 bases). The ends were cut back, 6 bases at V and 1 base at J, with 9 bases in the middle. Germline lookup yields CDR1 WSHSY and CDR2 SAAADI. The CDR3 covers 13 residues.

The V call is TRBV7-9, the J call TRBJ2-5, with D possibly being TRBD1 (5 bases). Deletions cut 1 base from V and 2 bases from J, with 11 bases between. The CDR3 has 15 amino acids. Germline assignment: CDR1 SEHNR and CDR2 FQNEAQ (reference sequence). CDR3 DNA: TGTGCCAGCAGCTTAGAGGGGCTGGGGCAAGAGACCCAGTACTTC. It codes for CASSLEGLGQETQYF.

This clone was picked up a small number of times. The chain couples TRBV19 to TRBJ1-4; D not certain. The CDR3 consists of 14 residues. The V gene lost 3 bases and the J gene lost 4 bases, with 9 bases spanning the gap. Germline CDR1 is LNHDA and CDR2 is SQIVND (reference sequence). CDR3 nucleotide sequence: TGTGCCAGTAGTATCGGCAGGATTAATGAAAAACTGTTTTTT. Its translation: CASSIGRINEKLFF. The complete variable domain, with remaining parts taken from reference TRBV19 and TRBJ1-4, reads DGGITQSPKYLFRKEGQNVTLSCEQNLNHDAMYWYRQDPGQGLRLIYYSQIVNDFQKGDIAEGYSVSREKKESFPLTVTSAQKNPTAFYLCASSIGRINEKLFFGSGTQLSVL.